These 5 T cell receptor beta chains share one sample of origin, sequenced in a study of blood T cell repertoires in COVID-19. Profiled with immunoSEQ multiplex PCR; TCRdb holds only in-frame clones, not every one. This sample has roughly 310,000 clones, with 90% found just once. Sample: PBMCs or T cells enriched from blood (not recorded which). All receptors derive from a man in his sixties who had recovered from COVID-19.

V gene TRBV11-3 combines with J gene TRBJ2-2; 7 nucleotides line up with TRBD1. The junction had 6 bases not matched to a gene; V was cut back by 5 bases and J by 0 bases. Germline V lookup: CDR1 SGHNT, CDR2 YENEEA. This CDR3 contains 16 residues. In nucleotides, the CDR3 is TGTGCCAGCAGCCCAAGACAGGGATCGAACACCGGGGAGCTGTTTTTT. It codes for CASSPRQGSNTGELFF.

The chain links TRBV23-1 to TRBJ1-5, with a possible D match to TRBD1 (6 bases). TRBV23-1 is an ORF, and what it does is uncertain. V shed 0 bases and J shed 4 bases, with 13 bases lying between them. This CDR3 spans 16 amino acids. The CDR3 nucleotides read TGCGCCAGCAGTCAATCGCCGGGACACCCAAATCAGCCCCAGCATTTT. Translated: CASSQSPGHPNQPQHF.

This sequence joins TRBV7-2 and TRBJ2-3, with TRBD2 identical over 9 bases. The CDR3 is 16 amino acids. With V trimmed by 1 base and J by 0 bases, 2 bases remained unmatched. Germline CDR1 SGHTA, CDR2 FQGNSA. In nucleotides, the CDR3 is TGTGCCAGCAGCTTAGGACTAGCGGAAAGCACAGATACGCAGTATTTT. It specifies CASSLGLAESTDTQYF.

This rearrangement joins TRBV9 to TRBJ2-5, with D perhaps TRBD2 (6 bases). The CDR3 sequence is 15 residues long. The germline CDR1 and CDR2 sequences are SGDLS and YYNGEE. The V end lost 4 bases, the J end lost 2 bases, and 15 bases lay between the germline ends. The CDR3 spells CASSTSPGTQETQYF. CDR3 in DNA: TGTGCCAGCAGCACAAGCCCCGGGACTCAAGAGACCCAGTACTTC.

J is TRBJ1-4 and V is TRBV29-1; the match to TRBD1 covers 7 bases. The V gene's germline CDR1 is SQVTM and CDR2 ANQGSEA. The CDR3 runs to 13 residues. V was pared by 6 bases and J by 6 bases, with 7 bases of the junction left unmatched. The CDR3 nucleotides are TGCAGCGTCCGTGACAGGGTCCATGAAAAACTGTTTTTT. Amino acid sequence: CSVRDRVHEKLFF.